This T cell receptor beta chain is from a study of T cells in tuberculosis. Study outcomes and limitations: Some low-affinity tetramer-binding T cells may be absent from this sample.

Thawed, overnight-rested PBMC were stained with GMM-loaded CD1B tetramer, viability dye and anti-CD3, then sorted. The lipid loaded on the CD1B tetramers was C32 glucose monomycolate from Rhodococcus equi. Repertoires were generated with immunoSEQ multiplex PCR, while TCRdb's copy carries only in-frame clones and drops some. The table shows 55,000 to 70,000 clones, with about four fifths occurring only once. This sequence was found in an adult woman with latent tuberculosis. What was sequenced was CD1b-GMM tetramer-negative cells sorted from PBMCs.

CDR3 sequence reads: CASSLGAEPAYNEQFF. CDR3 sequence (DNA): TGCGCCAGCAGCTTGGGGGCTGAACCGGCCTACAATGAGCAGTTCTTC. This chain connects TRBV5-1 to TRBJ2-1, with D hard to call. CDR1 is SGHRS and CDR2 is YFSETQ in the germline V gene. Trimming cost V 0 bases and J 2 bases, with 12 bases left between them. This CDR3 has 16 residues.